This TCR beta chain was sequenced during a study of cytomegalovirus exposure and HLA in healthy donors. In the study overall: Just over 80% of 398 genotyped donors fell in the Caucasian-associated ancestry cluster.

Study findings and constraints: The authors excluded some V segments, including TRBV6-2 and TRBV6-3, as indistinguishable. Apart from CMV serostatus, no immune exposure information was available. A later analysis found common viral pathogens apparently linked to several of the most significant clusters.

Use of 60 Vbeta and 13 Jbeta primers characterized the PCR. TCRdb's table, derived via immunoSEQ multiplex PCR, lists solely in-frame clones and lacks some. The sample records more than 110,000 clones, roughly 65% being singletons. As for this clone: What it binds is not known.

V dropped 5 bases and J dropped 0 bases, with 16 bases sitting between them. CDR1 is SGHTA and CDR2 is FQGTGA in the germline V gene. The CDR3 runs 17 residues. The specimen was PBMCs. The TCR sequence derives from a woman aged 25 to 45 in good health and CMV-seronegative. The chain is built from TRBV7-3 and TRBJ2-2; D might be TRBD2 (7 bases). The DNA of the CDR3 is TGTGCCAGCAGCCTGAGGGGGGGGGACCCGAACACCGGGGAGCTGTTTTTT. Residues: CASSLRGGDPNTGELFF.